The 10 T cell receptor beta chains reported below all come from one sample, sequenced in a study of identical twins. TCRdb redid the calling of the 5' RACE reads with MiXCR, one entry per CDR3 protein. The data show some 320,000 distinct CDR3 sequences, approximately 13% seen once. The same sample was also studied in work on yellow fever vaccine responses in identical twins.

The source material was CD8+ T cells sorted from blood. The receptors shown here come from a woman aged 18-29 years in good health.

The chain joins TRBV5-6 to TRBJ2-7; D not resolved. This CDR3 is 12 amino acids long. The V end was cut by 1 base, the J end by 3 bases, with 5 bases between. CDR1 SGHDT and CDR2 YYEEEE come from the germline V gene. CDR3 protein: CASSLSHYEQYV. CDR3 sequence (DNA): TGTGCCAGCAGCTTGTCACACTACGAGCAGTACGTC.

This clonotype was detected ten times or more. Here the CDR3 DNA reads TGCGCCAGCAGCTTGGAGGATGGCAAGGCTGGGGCCAACGTCCTGACTTTC. It yields the protein CASSLEDGKAGANVLTF. The chain couples TRBV5-1 to TRBJ2-6, with no clear D. This CDR3 is built from 17 residues. Trimming took 0 bases from V and 2 from J, leaving 12 bases between them. Germline CDR1 is SGHRS and CDR2 is YFSETQ.

Turning to this clonotype: This sequence may be a read error, since a much larger clone differs from it by one base. This chain connects TRBV7-9 to TRBJ2-7, with 12 bases matching TRBD2. The CDR3 is made up of 15 amino acids. The V gene end was trimmed by 5 bases and the J gene end by 2 bases; junction bases not matched to a gene: 4. Per the germline V gene, CDR1 is SEHNR and CDR2 is FQNEAQ (reference sequence). The CDR3 bases are TGTGCCAGCAGCGGTAGGACTAGCGGGGCCTACGAGCAGTACTTC. Translation: CASSGRTSGAYEQYF. Together with reference TRBV7-9 and TRBJ2-7, the CDR3 gives the full variable domain: DTGVSQNPRHKITKRGQNVTFRCDPISEHNRLYWYRQTLGQGPEFLTYFQNEAQLEKSRLLSDRFSAERPKGSFSTLEIQRTEQGDSAMYLCASSGRTSGAYEQYFGPGTRLTVT.

The chain combines TRBV2 with TRBJ1-1, with D unresolved. The germline V gene has CDR1 SNHLY and CDR2 FYNNEI. V gave up 3 bases and J gave up 3 bases, with 17 bases separating them. The CDR3 sequence is 16 residues long. Here the CDR3 reads CASSDEEGFRDTEAFF. CDR3 DNA sequence: TGTGCCAGCAGTGACGAGGAAGGGTTTAGGGACACTGAAGCTTTCTTT.

This clonotype has a count of ten or more. This sequence joins TRBV7-8 and TRBJ2-1, with 9 nucleotides matching TRBD2. The CDR3 totals 15 residues. With 0 bases clipped from V and 7 bases from J, the junction kept 4 bases outside the gene matches. CDR1 and CDR2 (germline): SGHVS, FQNEAQ. This CDR3 is CASSLAGGRENEQFF. In nucleotides, the CDR3 is TGTGCCAGCAGCTTAGCGGGCGGGAGGGAAAATGAGCAGTTCTTC.

This clonotype was recorded at least ten times. The chain is built from TRBV4-1 and TRBJ2-1; D is undetermined. V shed 3 bases and J shed 6 bases, with 15 bases lying between them. Germline loops: CDR1 MGHRA, CDR2 YSYEKL. CDR3 length: 15 amino acids. CDR3 protein: CASSHFSAELNEQFF. CDR3 nucleotide sequence: TGCGCCAGCAGCCACTTTTCGGCGGAGCTCAATGAGCAGTTCTTC.

V gene TRBV28 combines with J gene TRBJ2-3; D possibly corresponds to TRBD2 (5 bases). This CDR3 region has 13 residues. Germline CDR1 MDHEN, CDR2 SYDVKM. Trimming stripped 5 bases from V and 2 bases from J, with 8 bases between. CDR3 nucleotides: TGTGCCAGCAGTCGAGGGTTCACAGATACGCAGTATTTT. Encoded protein: CASSRGFTDTQYF.

V is TRBV3-1 and J is TRBJ2-2; TRBD2 aligns across 11 bases. This CDR3 has 17 amino acids. The junction had 13 bases not matched to a gene; V was cut back by 8 bases and J by 5 bases. Germline V gene lookup returns CDR1 LGHDT and CDR2 YNNKEL (reference sequence). CDR3 residues: CASSKVAGGPGTGELFF. The CDR3 DNA sequence: TGTGCCAGCTCCAAAGTAGCGGGGGGGCCGGGAACCGGGGAGCTGTTTTTT.

This rearrangement joins TRBV7-8 to TRBJ2-1; D gene unclear. CDR3 size: 13 residues. Trimming removed 5 bases from V and 4 bases from J, with 9 bases in between. Germline CDR1 and CDR2: SGHVS and FQNEAQ. The CDR3 spells CASSARYYNEQFF. The CDR3 DNA reads TGTGCCAGCAGCGCCCGATATTACAATGAGCAGTTCTTC.

The chain recombines TRBV3-1 with TRBJ2-3, with 12 bases lining up with TRBD2. Germline V gene sequence: CDR1 LGHDT, CDR2 YNNKEL (reference sequence). V lost 5 bases, J lost 3 bases, and 9 bases stayed unmatched. The CDR3 runs 17 residues. The CDR3: CASSVTSGGQVTDTQYF. CDR3 DNA sequence: TGTGCCAGCAGCGTCACTAGCGGGGGGCAGGTAACAGATACGCAGTATTTT.